This T cell receptor (beta chain) was identified during a study of T cell repertoires in cytomegalovirus infection. For the study at large: It can be stated that public TCR beta signatures indicated CMV infection as well as a matching HLA type.

This clonotype was detected a few times. Its antigen is not known. Each CDR3 protein gets one entry after TCRdb re-called the reads with MiXCR. The sample records some 200,000 distinct CDR3 sequences, roughly 9.8% being singletons. General study points: Carriers of CMV and the relevant HLA type were discriminated by public TCR beta frequency.

The receptor was derived from a human donor in good health (CMV status not recorded). Some clones in this sample may be carry-over from other donors' samples. Sequencing used PBMCs.

The chain's CDR3 is CASSSDRGRGNTIYF. Here the CDR3 DNA reads TGTGCCAGCAGCTCCGACAGGGGACGCGGAAACACCATATATTTT. This chain uses TRBV5-8 with TRBJ1-3; 8 nucleotides line up with TRBD1. Germline loops: CDR1 SGHTS, CDR2 YDEGEE. The CDR3 has 15 amino acids. Germline trimming cut 3 bases from V and 4 bases from J; bases unmatched to any gene: 6.